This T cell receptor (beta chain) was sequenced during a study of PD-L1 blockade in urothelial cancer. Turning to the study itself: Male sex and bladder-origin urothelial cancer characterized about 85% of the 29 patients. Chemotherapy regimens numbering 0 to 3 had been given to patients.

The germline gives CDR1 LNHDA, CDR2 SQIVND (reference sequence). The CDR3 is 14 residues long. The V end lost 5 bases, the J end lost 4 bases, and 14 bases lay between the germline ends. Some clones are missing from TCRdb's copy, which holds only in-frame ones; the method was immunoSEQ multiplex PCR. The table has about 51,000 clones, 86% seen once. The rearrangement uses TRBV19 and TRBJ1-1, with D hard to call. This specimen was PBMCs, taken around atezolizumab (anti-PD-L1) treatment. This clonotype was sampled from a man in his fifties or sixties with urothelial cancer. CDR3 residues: CASSGEGVGTEAFF. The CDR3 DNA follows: TGTGCCAGTAGTGGAGAGGGCGTGGGCACTGAAGCTTTCTTT.